This TCR beta chain is from a study of cytomegalovirus exposure and HLA in healthy donors. Study-wide findings and caveats: According to an earlier analysis, most TCR beta V segments yielded productive rearrangements about 90% or about 30% of the time. Later analysis associated a missense DCLRE1C variant with TCR beta V- and J-gene trimming.

On this clone: Its antigen is still unknown.

The PCR contained 60 Vbeta and 13 Jbeta primers. In the original workflow: An analysis performed later counted roughly 80 million unique TCR beta chains (roughly 10 million of them shared). Using immunoSEQ multiplex PCR, the repertoire was profiled, and TCRdb retains in-frame clones only, with some absent. D and trimming were read from the DNA, whereas the V and J calls and clone size are those reported in that table. Among about 120,000 clones, roughly 80% were seen once, and the ten largest hold 2.1%. The sequenced sample consisted of PBMCs. The TCR comes from a man between 25 and 39 years old in good health and CMV-seronegative.

CDR3 sequence reads: CASSEGTGHYEQYF. CDR3 in DNA: TGCGCCAGCAGTGAAGGGACAGGCCATTACGAGCAGTACTTC. The chain employs TRBV10-2 and TRBJ2-7; TRBD1 matches 8 bases. Germline trimming cut 3 bases from V and 4 bases from J; bases unmatched to any gene: 5. CDR1 WSHSY and CDR2 SAAADI come from the germline V gene. This CDR3 region has 14 residues.